The clone carrying this T cell receptor (beta chain) was detected many times. What it binds is not known. The data were obtained in a study of early T cells in non-severe SARS-CoV-2 infection. About the study: Whole-blood bulk RNA, unsorted, was sequenced, and chains were unpaired.

Unique molecular identifiers were attached to individual cDNA molecules. Via MiXCR, TCRdb re-called the 5' RACE reads, giving one row per CDR3 protein. This table holds around 33,000 distinct CDR3 sequences, about 4.6% found once. Study findings and constraints: VDJdb matches were skewed toward anti-spike CD8 T cell responses.

The source material was whole blood. This sequence was found in an adult who was a healthcare worker with PCR-confirmed SARS-CoV-2 infection or an uninfected control (not recorded which).

The CDR3 here is CASSNSGGAYNEQFF. CDR3 DNA sequence: TGTGCCAGCAGCAACAGCGGGGGGGCCTACAATGAGCAGTTCTTC. The rearrangement links TRBV7-9 to TRBJ2-1, with 10 bases identical to TRBD2. V trimming: 5 bases; J trimming: 2 bases; junction bases outside the gene matches: 3. CDR1 and CDR2 from the germline V gene are SEHNR and FQNEAQ (reference sequence). This CDR3 contains 15 residues.